The entry that follows covers one T cell receptor (beta chain) sequence. The antigen remains undetermined. Additional DNA sequences in this sample encode the identical CDR3. The sample is drawn from a study of T cell responses to AZD1222 COVID-19 vaccine. Whole-study findings and limits: Unmutated variant regions are reportedly the target of nearly half of TCRs that are spike-specific. The donor cohort was predominantly white British with a female majority, and clonal diversity may have been underestimated.

Germline CDR1 is SGHDT and CDR2 is YYEEEE. CDR3 length: 13 amino acids. V was pared by 0 bases and J by 0 bases, with 1 base between. This table comes from immunoSEQ multiplex PCR, and its TCRdb copy is limited to in-frame clones, with some not included. This sample has 90,000 to 110,000 clones; approximately 87% occur once, and the top ten carry less than 4.5%. The receptor was isolated from an adult who received the AZD1222 COVID-19 vaccine. The sample was peripheral blood, taken 28 days after the second AZD1222 dose. The genes are TRBV5-6 and TRBJ1-5; unclear D gene. Written as DNA, the CDR3 is TGTGCCAGCAGCTTGGGTAGCAATCAGCCCCAGCATTTT. Translation: CASSLGSNQPQHF.